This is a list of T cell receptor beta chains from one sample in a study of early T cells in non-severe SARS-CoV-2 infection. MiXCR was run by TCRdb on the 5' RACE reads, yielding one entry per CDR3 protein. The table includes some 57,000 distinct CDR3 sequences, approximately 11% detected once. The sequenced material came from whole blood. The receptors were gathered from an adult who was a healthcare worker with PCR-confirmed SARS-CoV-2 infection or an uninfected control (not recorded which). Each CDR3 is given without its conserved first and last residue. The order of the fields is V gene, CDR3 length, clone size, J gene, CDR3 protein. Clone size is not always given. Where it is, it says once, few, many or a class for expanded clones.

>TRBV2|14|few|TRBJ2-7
ASGTSGYNRVNEQY
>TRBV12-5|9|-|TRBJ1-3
ASGLVNTIY
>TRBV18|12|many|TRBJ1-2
ASSPPNSYYGYT
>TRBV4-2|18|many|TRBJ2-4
ASSQGSGPMGLLAKNIQY
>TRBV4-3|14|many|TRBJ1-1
ASSQGRVGPNTEAF
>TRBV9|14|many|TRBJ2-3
ASSGREGESTDTQY
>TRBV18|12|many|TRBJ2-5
ASSGDGGIETQY
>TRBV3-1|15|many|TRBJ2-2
ASSLLAGGLNTGELF
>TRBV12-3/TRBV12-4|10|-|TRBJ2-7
ASTFQGVEQY
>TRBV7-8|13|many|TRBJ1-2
ASSLVGGLSYGYT
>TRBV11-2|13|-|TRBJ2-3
ASSLSGGAVDTQY
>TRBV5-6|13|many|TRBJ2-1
ASSPPGQGSHEQF
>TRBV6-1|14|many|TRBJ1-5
ASSGFRAHSNQPQH
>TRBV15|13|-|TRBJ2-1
ATSISRTAYNEQF
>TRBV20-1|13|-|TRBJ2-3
SARDYRDGTDTQY
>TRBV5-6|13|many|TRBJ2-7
ASSPRRDPRDEQY
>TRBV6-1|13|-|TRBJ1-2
ASSSREKRPFGYT
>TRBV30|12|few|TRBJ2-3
AWTLRGYTDTQY
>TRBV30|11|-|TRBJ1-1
VWGLPITTEAF
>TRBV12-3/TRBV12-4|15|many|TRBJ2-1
ASSPAPGPGSYNEQF
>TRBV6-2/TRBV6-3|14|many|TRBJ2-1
ASTRLAGGLYNEQF
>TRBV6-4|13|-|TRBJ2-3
ASSAGQGATDTQY
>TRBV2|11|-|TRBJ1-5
ASSELRGQPQH
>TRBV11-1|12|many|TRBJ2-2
ASSQTRGTGELF
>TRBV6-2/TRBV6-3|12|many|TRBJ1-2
ASSEPGERRGYT
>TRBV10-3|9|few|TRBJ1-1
AIRVNTEAF
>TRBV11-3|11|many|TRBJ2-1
ASSLRGVNEQF
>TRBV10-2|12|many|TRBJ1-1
ASSERVAGTEAF
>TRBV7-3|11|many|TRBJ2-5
ASSLGVQETQY
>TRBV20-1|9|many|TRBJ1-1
SARDQGEAF
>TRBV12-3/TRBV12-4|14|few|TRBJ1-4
ASSPQQGTGNEKLF
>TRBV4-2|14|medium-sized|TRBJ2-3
ASSQESLPRTDTQY
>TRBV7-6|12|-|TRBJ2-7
ASSRTDYSYEQY
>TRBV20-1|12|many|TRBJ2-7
SVHKGTSSYEQY
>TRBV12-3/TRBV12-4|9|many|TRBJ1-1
ASSLGTEAF
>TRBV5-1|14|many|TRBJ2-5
ASSSGTDRGSETQY